The 16 T cell receptor beta chains presented below share a single source sample, sequenced in a study of T cell responses to AZD1222 COVID-19 vaccine. Repertoires were generated with immunoSEQ multiplex PCR, while TCRdb's copy carries only in-frame clones and drops some. The sample consists of fewer than 250,000 clones, just over 90% of them appearing once. This specimen consisted of peripheral blood, obtained on day 0 of MenACWY control vaccination. The origin of the receptors is an adult in good health.

This clone was seen a single time. The chain has TRBV5-1 and TRBJ2-7; possibly TRBD1 for D (6 bases). Trimming stripped 4 bases from V and 5 bases from J, with 13 bases between. The germline V gene has CDR1 SGHRS and CDR2 YFSETQ. The CDR3 length is 13 residues. CDR3 loop: CASSPTGNHEQYF. The CDR3 region has the DNA TGCGCCAGCAGCCCAACAGGGAATCACGAGCAGTACTTC.

The chain uses TRBV4-2 and TRBJ1-2, with 8 bases lining up with TRBD1. The CDR3 is 13 residues long. Germline CDR1 is LGHNA and CDR2 is YNFKEQ. V was pared by 4 bases and J by 8 bases, with 6 bases of the junction left unmatched. The CDR3 sequence: CASSLSDRGGYTF. Here the CDR3 DNA reads TGTGCCAGCAGCCTGTCAGACAGGGGAGGCTACACCTTC.

The V and J genes are TRBV7-4 and TRBJ1-2; possibly TRBD1 for D (5 bases). The length of the CDR3 is 16 residues. Per the germline V gene, CDR1 is SGHVT and CDR2 is SQSDAQ. V shed 6 bases and J shed 0 bases, with 17 bases lying between them. CDR3 bases: TGTGCCAGCAGGGGCTTTGGGGAAGGGGCTAACTATGGCTACACCTTC. Translated: CASRGFGEGANYGYTF.

The chain carries TRBV10-2 and TRBJ2-1; TRBD2 matches at 11 bases. The CDR3 is made up of 15 amino acids. Germline values: CDR1 WSHSY, CDR2 SAAADI. V trimming: 7 bases; J trimming: 0 bases; junction bases outside the gene matches: 2. The CDR3 DNA is TGCGCCAGCAAGACTAGCGGGGTCTCCTACAATGAGCAGTTCTTC. Its translation: CASKTSGVSYNEQFF.

The rearrangement links TRBV7-9 to TRBJ2-3, with 16 positions matching TRBD2. CDR1 SEHNR and CDR2 FQNEAQ come from the germline V gene (reference sequence). The CDR3 runs 16 residues. V gave up 4 bases and J gave up 6 bases; unmatched junction bases: 4. CDR3 sequence: CASSWGLAGGPDTQYF. DNA for the CDR3: TGTGCCAGCAGCTGGGGACTAGCGGGGGGGCCCGATACGCAGTATTTT. Together with reference TRBV7-9 and TRBJ2-3, the CDR3 gives the full variable domain: DTGVSQNPRHKITKRGQNVTFRCDPISEHNRLYWYRQTLGQGPEFLTYFQNEAQLEKSRLLSDRFSAERPKGSFSTLEIQRTEQGDSAMYLCASSWGLAGGPDTQYFGPGTRLTVL.

The chain joins TRBV20-1 to TRBJ2-7; no clear D gene. CDR1 is DFQATT and CDR2 is SNEGSKA in the germline V gene (reference sequence). The CDR3 is 11 amino acids. Trimming took 7 bases from V and 1 from J, leaving 8 bases between them. CDR3 loop: CSVSQSYEQYF. In DNA, the CDR3 is TGCAGTGTCTCCCAATCCTACGAGCAGTACTTC.

The V call is TRBV28, the J call TRBJ1-1; tentatively, D is TRBD1 (6 bases). The CDR3 length is 14 residues. The V end was cut by 6 bases, the J end by 2 bases, with 13 bases between. The germline V gene has CDR1 MDHEN and CDR2 SYDVKM. CDR3 sequence (DNA): TGTGCCAGCAGCCGAGGGGGGGTAAACACTGAAGCTTTCTTT. Protein: CASSRGGVNTEAFF.

V is TRBV5-5 and J is TRBJ1-1; the D gene is possibly TRBD1 (6 bases). Germline V gives CDR1 SGHKS, CDR2 YYEKEE (reference sequence). Trimming took off 0 bases at V and 4 bases at J, with 16 bases between the two ends. The CDR3 runs to 16 residues. The CDR3 sequence: CASSLALQGLGTEAFF. CDR3 DNA: TGTGCCAGCAGCTTGGCGCTACAGGGCCTAGGCACTGAAGCTTTCTTT. The complete variable domain, with remaining parts taken from reference TRBV5-5 and TRBJ1-1, reads DAGVTQSPTHLIKTRGQQVTLRCSPISGHKSVSWYQQVLGQGPQFIFQYYEKEERGRGNFPDRFSARQFPNYSSELNVNALLLGDSALYLCASSLALQGLGTEAFFGQGTRLTVV.

This sequence joins TRBV2 and TRBJ2-3; possible D gene TRBD1, 7 bases. This CDR3 is 15 amino acids long. Trimming pared 5 bases from V and 3 bases from J, leaving 15 bases between. The germline V gene has CDR1 SNHLY and CDR2 FYNNEI. The CDR3 DNA follows: TGTGCCAGCAGTTGGGGCGGGACAGCGACAGATACGCAGTATTTT. Its protein product is CASSWGGTATDTQYF.

This clone was found a few times. The chain recombines TRBV2 with TRBJ2-2, with D possibly matching TRBD1 (6 bases). The V end was cut by 4 bases, the J end by 0 bases, with 9 bases between. Germline V gene sequence: CDR1 SNHLY, CDR2 FYNNEI. The CDR3 spans 15 residues. The CDR3 sequence: CASSVGQPNTGELFF. CDR3 coding DNA: TGTGCCAGCAGTGTCGGACAGCCGAACACCGGGGAGCTGTTTTTT.

The chain combines TRBV7-2 with TRBJ1-1; D gene uncertain. CDR1 SGHTA and CDR2 FQGNSA come from the germline V gene. This CDR3 has 13 residues. V lost 1 base and J 4 bases, leaving 7 bases between the germline ends. The CDR3 region has the DNA TGTGCCAGCAGCTTAGGAATGGCCACTGAAGCTTTCTTT. It encodes CASSLGMATEAFF.

The sample holds one count of this clone. The CDR3 loop is CASSLRWNEQFF. CDR3 in DNA: TGCGCCAGCAGCTTGAGGTGGAATGAGCAGTTCTTC. The chain uses TRBV5-1 and TRBJ2-1, with no clear D. The V end lost 1 base, the J end lost 7 bases, and 6 bases lay between the germline ends. CDR3 size: 12 residues. CDR1 and CDR2 from the germline V gene are SGHRS and YFSETQ. The complete variable domain, with remaining parts taken from reference TRBV5-1 and TRBJ2-1, reads KAGVTQTPRYLIKTRGQQVTLSCSPISGHRSVSWYQQTPGQGLQFLFEYFSETQRNKGNFPGRFSGRQFSNSRSEMNVSTLELGDSALYLCASSLRWNEQFFGPGTRLTVL.

The chain couples TRBV5-4 to TRBJ2-2; perhaps TRBD1 as D (6 bases). Germline V lookup: CDR1 SGHNT, CDR2 YYREEE (reference sequence). V was shortened by 0 bases and J by 0 bases, with 12 bases between the two germline ends. The CDR3 is 17 residues long. DNA of the CDR3: TGTGCCAGCAGCTTGGCGAAGGGGGACCCGAACACCGGGGAGCTGTTTTTT. Its protein product is CASSLAKGDPNTGELFF.

The chain carries TRBV5-1 and TRBJ1-2, with 7 bases aligning to TRBD1. Germline V gene sequence: CDR1 SGHRS, CDR2 YFSETQ. V lost 3 bases, J lost 2 bases, and 1 base stayed unmatched. This CDR3 region has 13 residues. The CDR3 bases are TGCGCCAGCAGCTCGGGACAGAACTATGGCTACACCTTC. Translation gives CASSSGQNYGYTF. Using reference TRBV5-1 and TRBJ1-2 for the parts outside the CDR3, the full variable domain is KAGVTQTPRYLIKTRGQQVTLSCSPISGHRSVSWYQQTPGQGLQFLFEYFSETQRNKGNFPGRFSGRQFSNSRSEMNVSTLELGDSALYLCASSSGQNYGYTFGSGTRLTVV.

This chain uses TRBV20-1 with TRBJ1-5, with D possibly matching TRBD1 (5 bases). Trimming cost V 3 bases and J 7 bases, with 22 bases left between them. Germline CDR1 is DFQATT and CDR2 is SNEGSKA (reference sequence). The length of the CDR3 is 16 residues. The CDR3 region is CSASISYGAKGQPQHF. The DNA for the CDR3 is TGCAGTGCTAGTATATCTTATGGGGCCAAGGGCCAGCCCCAGCATTTT.

The chain is built from TRBV16 and TRBJ1-1; 7 bases line up with TRBD1. From germline, CDR1 is KGHSY and CDR2 FQNENV. The V segment lost 6 bases and the J segment 3 bases; nucleotides outside the gene matches: 10. The CDR3 spans 15 residues. This chain's CDR3 is CASSRWTGGDTEAFF. The DNA for the CDR3 is TGTGCCAGCAGTCGATGGACAGGAGGGGACACTGAAGCTTTCTTT.